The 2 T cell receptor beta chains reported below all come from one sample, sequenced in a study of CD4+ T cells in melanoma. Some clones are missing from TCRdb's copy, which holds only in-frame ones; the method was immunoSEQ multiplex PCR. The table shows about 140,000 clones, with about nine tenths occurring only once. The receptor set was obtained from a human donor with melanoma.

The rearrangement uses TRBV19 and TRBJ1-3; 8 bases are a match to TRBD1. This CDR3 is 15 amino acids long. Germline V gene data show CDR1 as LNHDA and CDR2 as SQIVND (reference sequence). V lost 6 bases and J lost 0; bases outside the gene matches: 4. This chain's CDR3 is CASSRGTGSGNTIYF. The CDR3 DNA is TGTGCCAGTAGCCGTGGGACAGGCTCTGGAAACACCATATATTTT.

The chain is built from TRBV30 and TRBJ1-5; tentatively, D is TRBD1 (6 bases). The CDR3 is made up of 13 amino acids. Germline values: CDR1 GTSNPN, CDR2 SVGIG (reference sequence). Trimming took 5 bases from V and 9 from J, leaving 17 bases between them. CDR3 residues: CAWGSAGERPQHF. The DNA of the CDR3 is TGTGCCTGGGGCAGCGCAGGGGAGCGGCCCCAGCATTTT.